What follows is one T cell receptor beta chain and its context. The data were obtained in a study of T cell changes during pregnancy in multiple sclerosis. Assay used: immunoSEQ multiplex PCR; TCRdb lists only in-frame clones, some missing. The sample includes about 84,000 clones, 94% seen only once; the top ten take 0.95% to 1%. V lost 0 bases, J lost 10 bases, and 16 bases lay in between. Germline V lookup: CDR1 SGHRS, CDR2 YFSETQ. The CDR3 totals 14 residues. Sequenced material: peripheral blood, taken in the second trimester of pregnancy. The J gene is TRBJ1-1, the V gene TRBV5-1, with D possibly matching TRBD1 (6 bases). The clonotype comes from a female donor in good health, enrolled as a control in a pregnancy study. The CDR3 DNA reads TGCGCCAGCAGCTTGGATCTGTCAGGGGATCGAGCTTTCTTT. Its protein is CASSLDLSGDRAFF. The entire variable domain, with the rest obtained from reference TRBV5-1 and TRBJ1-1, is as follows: KAGVTQTPRYLIKTRGQQVTLSCSPISGHRSVSWYQQTPGQGLQFLFEYFSETQRNKGNFPGRFSGRQFSNSRSEMNVSTLELGDSALYLCASSLDLSGDRAFFGQGTRLTVV.